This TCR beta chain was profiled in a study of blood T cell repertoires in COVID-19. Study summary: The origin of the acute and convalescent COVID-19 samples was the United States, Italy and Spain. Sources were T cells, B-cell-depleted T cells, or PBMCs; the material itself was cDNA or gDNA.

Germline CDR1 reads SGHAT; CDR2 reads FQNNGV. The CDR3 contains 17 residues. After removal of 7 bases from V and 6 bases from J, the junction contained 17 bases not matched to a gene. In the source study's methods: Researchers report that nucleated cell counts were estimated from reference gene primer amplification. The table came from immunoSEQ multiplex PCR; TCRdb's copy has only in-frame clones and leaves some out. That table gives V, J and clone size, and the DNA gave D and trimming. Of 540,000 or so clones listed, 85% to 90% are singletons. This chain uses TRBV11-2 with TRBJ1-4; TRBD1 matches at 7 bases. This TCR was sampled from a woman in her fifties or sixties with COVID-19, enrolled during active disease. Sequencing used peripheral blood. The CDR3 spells CASTDDRVVDGYEKLFF. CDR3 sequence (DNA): TGTGCCAGCACAGATGACAGGGTAGTGGACGGTTATGAAAAACTGTTTTTT.